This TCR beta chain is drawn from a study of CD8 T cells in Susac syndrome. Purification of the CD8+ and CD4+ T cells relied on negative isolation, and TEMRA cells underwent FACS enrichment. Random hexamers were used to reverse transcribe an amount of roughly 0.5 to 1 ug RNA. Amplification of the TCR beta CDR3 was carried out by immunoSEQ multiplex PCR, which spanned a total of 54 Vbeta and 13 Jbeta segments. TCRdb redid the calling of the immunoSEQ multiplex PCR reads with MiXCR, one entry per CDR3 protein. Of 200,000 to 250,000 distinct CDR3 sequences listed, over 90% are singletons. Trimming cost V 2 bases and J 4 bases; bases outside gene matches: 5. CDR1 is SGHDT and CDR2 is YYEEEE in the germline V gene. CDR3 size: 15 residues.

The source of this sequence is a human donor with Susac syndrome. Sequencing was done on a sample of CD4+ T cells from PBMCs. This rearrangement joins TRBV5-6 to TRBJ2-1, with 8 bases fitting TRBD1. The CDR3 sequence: CASSLETGVYNEQFF. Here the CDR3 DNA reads TGTGCCAGCAGCTTAGAGACAGGGGTTTACAATGAGCAGTTCTTC.